This T cell receptor (beta chain) stems from a study of shared clonotypes between healthy human individuals. V shed 0 bases and J shed 2 bases, with 11 bases lying between them. This CDR3 is 16 amino acids long. Germline V gene data show CDR1 as LGHNA and CDR2 as YNFKEQ. Repertoires were generated with immunoSEQ multiplex PCR, while TCRdb's copy carries only in-frame clones and drops some. The table lists over a million clones, around 82% of them singletons. The V gene is TRBV4-2, the J gene TRBJ1-3; D remains ambiguous. This TCR was sampled from a man in his late teens or twenties in good health. Some clones in this sample may be carry-over from other donors' samples. The sequenced sample consisted of memory CD4+ T cells from PBMCs. Subset meaning: CD45RA-negative fraction. The CDR3 here is CASSQDPKQTGNTIYF. DNA of the CDR3: TGTGCCAGCAGCCAAGATCCCAAGCAGACTGGAAACACCATATATTTT.